The TCR beta chain under discussion was sequenced for a study of blood T cell repertoires in COVID-19. Study at large: Donors in the United States, Italy and Spain gave samples during acute or convalescent COVID-19.

Those who participated ranged in age from roughly 18 to 90 years and resided in about 24 US areas. Participants had their cohort set by participant-reported clinical history. The study counted Cohort 3 donors as recovered given two negative PCRs, clearance, or symptom resolution. The V and J ends lost 5 bases and 6 bases respectively, with 19 bases between them. In germline, CDR1 is SGHNT, CDR2 YENEEA. This CDR3 region has 15 residues. Using immunoSEQ multiplex PCR, the repertoire was profiled, and TCRdb retains in-frame clones only, with some absent. The sample comprises about 180,000 clones, roughly 82% of which are singletons, and about 9.7% rests with the top ten. This clone was picked up one time.

The TCR comes from a woman in her twenties or thirties who had recovered from COVID-19. The chain carries TRBV11-3 and TRBJ2-5; a weak D match, TRBD2 (5 bases). The sequencing sample was made of PBMCs or T cells enriched from blood (not recorded which). The CDR3 DNA follows: TGTGCCAGCAGCCATCCTCGGGATTCCCTGCAGACCCAGTACTTC. Translating gives CASSHPRDSLQTQYF.